The TCR beta chain under discussion was sequenced for a study of spatial heterogeneity in lung cancer. This clonotype was seen a few times. A library made for alpha chains picked up this beta chain off target, so its size means little. Trimming pared 3 bases from V and 0 bases from J, leaving 15 bases between. The germline CDR1 and CDR2 sequences are LNHDA and SQIVND (reference sequence). CDR3 length: 17 amino acids. Via MiXCR, TCRdb re-called the 5' RACE reads, giving one row per CDR3 protein. The table records around 15,000 distinct CDR3 sequences, roughly 4% of them present only once. Time point described: sample taken at primary tumor resection.

The sequences come from normal lung tissue next to the tumor, collected at surgery. The chain employs TRBV19 and TRBJ2-4; tentatively, D is TRBD2 (6 bases). The sequence came from a male donor with early-stage non-small cell lung cancer. The CDR3 region is CASSMGVAVIAKNIQYF. In DNA, the CDR3 is TGTGCCAGTAGTATGGGGGTAGCGGTCATAGCCAAAAACATTCAGTACTTC.